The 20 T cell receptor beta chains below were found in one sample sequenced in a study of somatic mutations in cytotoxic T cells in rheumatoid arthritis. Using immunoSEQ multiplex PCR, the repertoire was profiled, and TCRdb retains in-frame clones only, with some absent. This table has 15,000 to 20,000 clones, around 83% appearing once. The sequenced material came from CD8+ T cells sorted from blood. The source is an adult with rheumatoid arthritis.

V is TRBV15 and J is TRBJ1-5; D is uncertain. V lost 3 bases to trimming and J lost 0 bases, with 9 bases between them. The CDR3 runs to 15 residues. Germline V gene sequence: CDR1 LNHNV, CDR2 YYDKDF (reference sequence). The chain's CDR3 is CATSSLDYSNQPQHF. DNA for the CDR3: TGTGCCACCAGCAGTCTCGACTATAGCAATCAGCCCCAGCATTTT.

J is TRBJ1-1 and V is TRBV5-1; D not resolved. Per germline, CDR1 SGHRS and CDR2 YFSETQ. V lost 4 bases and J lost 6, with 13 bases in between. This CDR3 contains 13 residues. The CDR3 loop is CASSHVEGSEAFF. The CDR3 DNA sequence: TGCGCCAGCAGCCATGTGGAGGGTTCTGAAGCTTTCTTT.

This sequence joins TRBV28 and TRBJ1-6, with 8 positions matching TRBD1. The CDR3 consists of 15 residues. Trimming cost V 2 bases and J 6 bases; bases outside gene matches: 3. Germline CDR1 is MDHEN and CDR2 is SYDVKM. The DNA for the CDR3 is TGTGCCAGCAGTTTAGGACAGGGAGGTAATTCACCCCTCCACTTT. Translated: CASSLGQGGNSPLHF.

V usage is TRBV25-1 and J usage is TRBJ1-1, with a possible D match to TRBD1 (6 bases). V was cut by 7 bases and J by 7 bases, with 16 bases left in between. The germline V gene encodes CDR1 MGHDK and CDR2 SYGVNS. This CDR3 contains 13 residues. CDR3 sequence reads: CASNLGGADEAFF. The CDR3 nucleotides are TGTGCCAGCAACCTCGGGGGGGCCGATGAAGCTTTCTTT.

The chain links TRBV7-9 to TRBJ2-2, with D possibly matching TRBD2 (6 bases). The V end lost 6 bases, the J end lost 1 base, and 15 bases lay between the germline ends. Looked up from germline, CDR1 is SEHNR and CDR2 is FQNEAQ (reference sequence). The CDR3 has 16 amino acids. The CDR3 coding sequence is TGTGCCAGCAGTAGCACCGGGACTTTGAACACCGGGGAGCTGTTTTTT. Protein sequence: CASSSTGTLNTGELFF.

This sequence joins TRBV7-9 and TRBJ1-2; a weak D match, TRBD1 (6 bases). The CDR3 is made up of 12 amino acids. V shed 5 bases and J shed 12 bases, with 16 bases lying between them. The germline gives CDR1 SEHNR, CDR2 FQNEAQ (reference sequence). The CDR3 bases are TGTGCCAGCAGCCTTCTGGACAGAGGCAACACCTTC. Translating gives CASSLLDRGNTF.

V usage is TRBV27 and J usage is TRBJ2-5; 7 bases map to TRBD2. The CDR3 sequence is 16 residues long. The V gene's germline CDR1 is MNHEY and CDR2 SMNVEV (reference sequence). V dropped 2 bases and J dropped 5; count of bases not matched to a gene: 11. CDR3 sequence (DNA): TGTGCCAGCAGTTTAGCGGGGGAAAACGAAGTGGAGACCCAGTACTTC. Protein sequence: CASSLAGENEVETQYF.

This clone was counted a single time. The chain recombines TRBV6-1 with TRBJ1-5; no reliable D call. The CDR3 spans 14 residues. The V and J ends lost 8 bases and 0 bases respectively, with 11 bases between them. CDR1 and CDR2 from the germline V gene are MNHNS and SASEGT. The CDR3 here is CASGQLYSNQPQHF. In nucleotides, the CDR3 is TGTGCCAGCGGCCAGTTGTATAGCAATCAGCCCCAGCATTTT.

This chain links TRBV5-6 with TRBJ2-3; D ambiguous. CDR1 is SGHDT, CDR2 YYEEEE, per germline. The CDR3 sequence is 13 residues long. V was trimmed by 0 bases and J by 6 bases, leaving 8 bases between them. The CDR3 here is CASSLAAVDTQYF. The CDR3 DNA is TGTGCCAGCAGCTTGGCTGCGGTGGATACGCAGTATTTT. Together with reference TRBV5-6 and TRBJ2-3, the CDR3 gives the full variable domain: DAGVTQSPTHLIKTRGQQVTLRCSPKSGHDTVSWYQQALGQGPQFIFQYYEEEERQRGNFPDRFSGHQFPNYSSELNVNALLLGDSALYLCASSLAAVDTQYFGPGTRLTVL.

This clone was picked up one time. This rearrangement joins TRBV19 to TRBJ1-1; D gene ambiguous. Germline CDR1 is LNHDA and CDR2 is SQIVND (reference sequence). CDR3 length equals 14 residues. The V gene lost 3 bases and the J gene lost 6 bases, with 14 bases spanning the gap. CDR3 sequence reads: CASSIPPGGPEAFF. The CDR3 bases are TGTGCCAGTAGTATTCCCCCGGGCGGCCCTGAAGCTTTCTTT.

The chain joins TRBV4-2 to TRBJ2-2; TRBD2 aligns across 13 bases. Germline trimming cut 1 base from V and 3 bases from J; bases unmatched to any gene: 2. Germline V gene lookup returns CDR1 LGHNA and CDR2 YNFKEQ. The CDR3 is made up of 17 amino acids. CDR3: CASSQGTSGSYTGELFF. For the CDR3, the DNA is TGTGCCAGCAGCCAAGGGACTAGCGGGAGCTACACCGGGGAGCTGTTTTTT.

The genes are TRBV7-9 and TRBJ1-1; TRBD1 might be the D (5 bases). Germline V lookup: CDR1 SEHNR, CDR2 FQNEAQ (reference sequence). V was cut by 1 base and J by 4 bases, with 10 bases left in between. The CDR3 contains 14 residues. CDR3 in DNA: TGTGCCAGCAGCTTAGACAGCAGGGTCACTGAAGCTTTCTTT. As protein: CASSLDSRVTEAFF.

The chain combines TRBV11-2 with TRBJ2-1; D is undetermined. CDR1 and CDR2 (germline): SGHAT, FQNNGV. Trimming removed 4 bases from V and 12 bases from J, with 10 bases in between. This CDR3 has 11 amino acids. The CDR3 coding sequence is TGTGCCAGCAGCTCCGGGTTGGGGCAGTTCTTC. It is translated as CASSSGLGQFF.

CDR3 residues: CSASAVGEQFF. CDR3 bases: TGCAGTGCTAGTGCGGTCGGTGAGCAGTTCTTC. This chain connects TRBV20-1 to TRBJ2-1, with D uncertain. CDR3 size: 11 residues. Between the trimmed V and J ends, which lost 3 bases and 9 bases, there was a span of 9 bases. Germline-derived CDR1 and CDR2 are DFQATT and SNEGSKA (reference sequence).

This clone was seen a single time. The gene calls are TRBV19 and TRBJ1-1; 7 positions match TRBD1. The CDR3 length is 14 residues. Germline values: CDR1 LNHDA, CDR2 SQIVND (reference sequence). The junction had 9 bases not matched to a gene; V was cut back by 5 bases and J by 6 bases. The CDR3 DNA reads TGTGCCAGTAGTGGGACAGCTAATTACCCTGAAGCTTTCTTT. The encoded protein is CASSGTANYPEAFF.

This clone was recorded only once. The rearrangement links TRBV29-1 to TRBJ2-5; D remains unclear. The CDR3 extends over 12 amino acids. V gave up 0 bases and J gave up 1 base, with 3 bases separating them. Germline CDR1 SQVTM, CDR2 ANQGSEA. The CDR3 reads CSVEEGQETQYF. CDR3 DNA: TGCAGCGTTGAAGAAGGCCAAGAGACCCAGTACTTC.

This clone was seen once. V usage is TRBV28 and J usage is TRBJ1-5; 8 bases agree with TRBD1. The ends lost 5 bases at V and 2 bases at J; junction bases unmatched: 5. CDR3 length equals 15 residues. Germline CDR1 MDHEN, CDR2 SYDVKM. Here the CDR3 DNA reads TGTGCCAGCAGTCTAACGACAGGGGGCAATCAGCCCCAGCATTTT. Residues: CASSLTTGGNQPQHF. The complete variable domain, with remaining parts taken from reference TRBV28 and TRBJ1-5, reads DVKVTQSSRYLVKRTGEKVFLECVQDMDHENMFWYRQDPGLGLRLIYFSYDVKMKEKGDIPEGYSVSREKKERFSLILESASTNQTSMYLCASSLTTGGNQPQHFGDGTRLSIL.

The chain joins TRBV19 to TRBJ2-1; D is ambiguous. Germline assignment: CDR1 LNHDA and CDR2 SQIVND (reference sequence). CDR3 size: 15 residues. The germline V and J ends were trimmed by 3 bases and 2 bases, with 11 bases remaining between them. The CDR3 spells CASSIGGPTYNEQFF. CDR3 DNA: TGTGCCAGTAGTATCGGCGGACCCACCTACAATGAGCAGTTCTTC.

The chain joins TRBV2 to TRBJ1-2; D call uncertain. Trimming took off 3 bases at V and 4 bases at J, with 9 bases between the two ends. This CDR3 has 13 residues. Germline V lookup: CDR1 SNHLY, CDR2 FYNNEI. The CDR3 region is CASSEARGYGYTF. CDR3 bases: TGTGCCAGCAGTGAGGCGCGGGGCTATGGCTACACCTTC.

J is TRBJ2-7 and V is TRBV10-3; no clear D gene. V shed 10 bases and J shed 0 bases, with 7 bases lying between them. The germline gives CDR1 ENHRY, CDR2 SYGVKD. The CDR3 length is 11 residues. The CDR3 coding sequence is TGTGCCACCCAGGACTCCTACGAGCAGTACTTC. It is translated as CATQDSYEQYF.